This T cell receptor (beta chain) was found in a study of identical twins. Regarding the study as a whole: Sharing of beta out-of-frame sequences by twins showed a weaker excess.

This clonotype appeared a few times. Its matching antigen is unknown. A universal primer site was created by template switching, with the cDNA bearing unique molecular identifiers. TCRdb fed the 5' RACE reads into MiXCR, producing one record per CDR3 protein. The sample lists about 890,000 distinct CDR3 sequences, 10% to 15% occurring once. This CDR3 has 13 residues. Germline V gene sequence: CDR1 MDHEN, CDR2 SYDVKM. Trimming pared 11 bases from V and 1 base from J, leaving 14 bases between. This sample also belongs to another study, concerning yellow fever vaccine responses in identical twins.

The sample comprised PBMCs. The chain employs TRBV28 and TRBJ1-1; no definite D call. This receptor was obtained from a woman aged 18-29 years in good health. CDR3 DNA sequence: TGTGCCGTTGCGGGTGACCCGAACACTGAAGCTTTCTTT. The encoded protein is CAVAGDPNTEAFF.